The T cell receptor (beta chain) described here comes from a study of PD-1 blockade in classical Hodgkin lymphoma. Study-wide background: Patients were administered nivolumab (3 mg/kg intravenously) every 2 weeks.

Findings of the study overall: Patients excluded were those beginning nivolumab under 1 year after ASCT.

All trial patients relapsed after autologous stem cell transplantation. Clones were read by immunoSEQ multiplex PCR, and TCRdb kept only the in-frame ones, dropping some. The data hold 20,000 to 30,000 clones, with over 60% observed a single time. A remark on this clone: Its antigen remains unknown.

This sample comprised peripheral blood mononuclear cells (PBMCs), obtained before the second cycle of nivolumab. The clonotype originates from a human donor with classical Hodgkin lymphoma.

The CDR3 here is CASSTIAGGVSNEQFF. The DNA for the CDR3 is TGCGCCAGCAGCACTATAGCGGGAGGAGTATCCAATGAGCAGTTCTTC. The chain joins TRBV5-1 to TRBJ2-1; TRBD2 agrees at 10 bases. This CDR3 has 16 amino acids. With 4 bases clipped from V and 6 bases from J, the junction kept 10 bases outside the gene matches. Germline assignment: CDR1 SGHRS and CDR2 YFSETQ.